One sample yielded the 16 T cell receptor beta chains listed below, sequenced in a study of T-cell reconstitution after alpha-beta-depleted transplantation in children. Preparation of the TCRbeta library used unique molecular identifiers. TCRdb called the PCR reads again in MiXCR, with one record for every CDR3 protein. The top ten clones hold just over 35% of a sample with about 580,000 distinct CDR3 sequences, roughly 30% of them seen once. Sequencing was performed on PBMCs, taken before TCRalphabeta/CD19-depleted stem cell transplant. These receptors were collected from a boy younger than two with Wiskott-Aldrich syndrome, due to receive a stem cell transplant.

The chain employs TRBV7-3 and TRBJ2-7; 7 bases map to TRBD2. The CDR3 is made up of 15 amino acids. CDR1 is SGHTA and CDR2 is FQGTGA in the germline V gene. With 1 base clipped from V and 2 bases from J, the junction kept 5 bases outside the gene matches. CDR3 amino acids: CASSLRGAGAYEQYF. CDR3 bases: TGTGCCAGCAGCTTAAGAGGGGCGGGGGCCTACGAGCAGTACTTC. The variable domain in full, completed from reference TRBV7-3 and TRBJ2-7, reads GAGVSQTPSNKVTEKGKYVELRCDPISGHTALYWYRQSLGQGPEFLIYFQGTGAADDSGLPNDRFFAVRPEGSVSTLKIQRTERGDSAVYLCASSLRGAGAYEQYFGPGTRLTVT.

The chain is built from TRBV10-3 and TRBJ2-7, with TRBD1 matching over 10 bases. The V segment lost 6 bases and the J segment 5 bases; nucleotides outside the gene matches: 4. The CDR3 covers 13 residues. The germline V gene encodes CDR1 ENHRY and CDR2 SYGVKD. CDR3 DNA: TGTGCCATCAGCCGGGACAGGGGCCACGAGCAGTACTTC. Translated, it gives CAISRDRGHEQYF.

This clonotype was counted only a few times. Germline is not matched at one junction end, which may reflect a read error. The chain links TRBV12-3 or TRBV12-4 to TRBJ2-2; 7 positions agree with TRBD1. The CDR3 consists of 12 residues. The CDR3 DNA reads TGTGCCAGCAGTCTGGGCGCAGGGGGGCTGTTTTTT. It encodes CASSLGAGGLFF.

The V call is TRBV29-1, the J call TRBJ2-3; perhaps D is TRBD1 or TRBD2 (6 bases each). CDR1 is SQVTM, CDR2 ANQGSEA, per germline. This CDR3 is built from 12 residues. The chain's CDR3 is CSDMEGDNTQYF. CDR3 DNA: TGCAGTGACATGGAGGGGGACAATACGCAGTATTTT.

The chain uses TRBV20-1 and TRBJ2-7; TRBD2 aligns across 7 bases. The junction had 7 bases not matched to a gene; V was cut back by 0 bases and J by 2 bases. Germline V gene sequence: CDR1 DFQATT, CDR2 SNEGSKA (reference sequence). The CDR3 totals 15 residues. The chain's CDR3 is CSARDRGGSAYEQYF. The CDR3 bases are TGCAGTGCTAGAGATCGTGGCGGGAGTGCCTACGAGCAGTACTTC.

This chain joins TRBV29-1 and TRBJ2-3, with D hard to call. This CDR3 is 13 amino acids long. V was clipped by 4 bases and J by 3 bases, with 11 bases between them. Looked up from germline, CDR1 is SQVTM and CDR2 is ANQGSEA. The CDR3: CSVGVLETDTQYF. In DNA form, the CDR3 reads TGCAGCGTTGGTGTTTTGGAAACAGATACGCAGTATTTT.

This rearrangement joins TRBV7-9 to TRBJ2-2; unclear D gene. This CDR3 is 12 amino acids long. V lost 5 bases and J lost 7, with 8 bases in between. The V gene's germline CDR1 is SEHNR and CDR2 FQNEAQ (reference sequence). The CDR3 nucleotides are TGTGCCAGCAGCAGTCCGGGCGGGGAGCTGTTTTTT. This codes for CASSSPGGELFF. Using reference TRBV7-9 and TRBJ2-2 for the parts outside the CDR3, the full variable domain is DTGVSQNPRHKITKRGQNVTFRCDPISEHNRLYWYRQTLGQGPEFLTYFQNEAQLEKSRLLSDRFSAERPKGSFSTLEIQRTEQGDSAMYLCASSSPGGELFFGEGSRLTVL.

The CDR3 nucleotides read TGTGCCATCGAAGGCAGGGACGGCTATGGCTACACCTTC. The encoded protein is CAIEGRDGYGYTF. The gene calls are TRBV10-3 and TRBJ1-2, with D possibly matching TRBD1 (5 bases). Germline V gene lookup returns CDR1 ENHRY and CDR2 SYGVKD. The CDR3 is 13 amino acids. V dropped 8 bases and J dropped 4 bases, with 14 bases sitting between them.

The V gene is TRBV30, the J gene TRBJ2-1; D not resolved. CDR1 is GTSNPN, CDR2 SVGIG, per germline (reference sequence). V was clipped by 0 bases and J by 4 bases, with 4 bases between them. The CDR3 extends over 12 amino acids. CDR3 amino acids: CAWSVRYNEQFF. CDR3 coding DNA: TGTGCCTGGAGTGTAAGGTACAATGAGCAGTTCTTC.

This clonotype was picked up a small number of times. This chain links TRBV7-9 with TRBJ1-2; no reliable D call. The V end was cut by 1 base, the J end by 7 bases, with 16 bases between. This CDR3 has 15 residues. CDR1 and CDR2 from the germline V gene are SEHNR and FQNEAQ (reference sequence). CDR3 loop: CASSLERTVRSGYTF. The CDR3 DNA sequence: TGTGCCAGCAGCTTAGAAAGGACGGTTCGGAGTGGCTACACCTTC.

This clonotype was observed a few times. This chain links TRBV29-1 with TRBJ2-3; 8 bases align to TRBD2. V shed 7 bases, J shed 0 bases, and the junction held 6 bases outside the gene matches. Per the germline V gene, CDR1 is SQVTM and CDR2 is ANQGSEA. The CDR3 is 14 residues long. CDR3 bases: TGCAGCGCTCCGGGACTAGGGAGCACAGATACGCAGTATTTT. Translated, it gives CSAPGLGSTDTQYF.

This clonotype turned up a few times. V and J are TRBV20-1 and TRBJ2-7; TRBD2 matches at 9 bases. CDR3 length equals 15 residues. V shed 2 bases, J shed 2 bases, and the junction held 7 bases outside the gene matches. CDR1 is DFQATT and CDR2 is SNEGSKA in the germline V gene (reference sequence). CDR3 loop: CSARNEASGTYEQYF. Written as DNA, the CDR3 is TGCAGTGCTAGAAATGAGGCTAGCGGGACCTACGAGCAGTACTTC.

J is TRBJ2-1 and V is TRBV12-3 or TRBV12-4; 8 nucleotides align to TRBD2. The V and J ends lost 5 bases and 8 bases, in that order; junction bases with no gene match: 14. This CDR3 comprises 16 residues. The CDR3 region is CASSTGAGGWPDEQFF. CDR3 bases: TGTGCCAGCAGTACGGGGGCGGGAGGTTGGCCCGATGAGCAGTTCTTC.

This rearrangement joins TRBV12-3 or TRBV12-4 to TRBJ2-5; 9 bases are shared with TRBD1. V was pared by 6 bases and J by 5 bases, with 10 bases of the junction left unmatched. The CDR3 sequence is 15 residues long. CDR3 DNA sequence: TGTGCCAGCAGAAAGAGGACAGGGGAACAGGAGACCCAGTACTTC. This encodes CASRKRTGEQETQYF.

Here the CDR3 DNA reads TGCAGTGCTAGAGTCCCCACGGGTTACGAGCAGTACTTC. Protein: CSARVPTGYEQYF. The V call is TRBV20-1, the J call TRBJ2-7; D not resolved. This CDR3 is 13 amino acids long. Germline CDR1 is DFQATT and CDR2 is SNEGSKA (reference sequence). V lost 1 base, J lost 4 bases, and 11 bases lay in between.

This clonotype was picked up a small number of times. The rearrangement joins TRBV14 to TRBJ2-1; 10 bases match TRBD2. The germline gives CDR1 SGHDN, CDR2 FVKESK. V dropped 2 bases and J dropped 4; count of bases not matched to a gene: 8. The CDR3 loop spans 17 amino acids. Here the CDR3 DNA reads TGTGCCAGCAGCCAAAAAGGACTAGCGGCTAGTTACAATGAGCAGTTCTTC. Amino acid sequence: CASSQKGLAASYNEQFF.